The 18 T cell receptor beta chains in this list originate from one sample, sequenced in a study of beta chain features in type 1 diabetes. Reverse transcription of all isolated RNA meant that expressed TCRB transcripts were sequenced. The assay was immunoSEQ multiplex PCR, and TCRdb's table has in-frame clones only and misses some. The sample yields about 410,000 clones, more than 11% seen once. Specimen: naive CD4+ T cells from blood. These receptors were collected from a man aged 25 to 40 in good health.

This chain uses TRBV7-9 with TRBJ1-5, with D unresolved. Germline V gene sequence: CDR1 SEHNR, CDR2 FQNEAQ (reference sequence). This CDR3 contains 12 residues. V dropped 2 bases and J dropped 5 bases, with 4 bases sitting between them. The CDR3 coding sequence is TGTGCCAGCAGCTTAATAGATCAGCCCCAGCATTTT. This encodes CASSLIDQPQHF.

V is TRBV29-1 and J is TRBJ2-5, with TRBD1 identical over 10 bases. The J call may be mistaken, given a closer DNA end match to TRBJ2-7. Germline V CDR1 and CDR2: SQVTM, ANQGSEA. The CDR3 runs to 13 residues. The CDR3 sequence is CSVQDRGSNEQYF. CDR3 sequence (DNA): TGCAGCGTTCAGGACAGGGGGTCTAACGAGCAGTACTTC.

This chain joins TRBV27 and TRBJ2-5; D not resolved. V dropped 0 bases and J dropped 9 bases, with 14 bases sitting between them. Germline CDR1 MNHEY, CDR2 SMNVEV (reference sequence). The CDR3 is made up of 14 amino acids. The CDR3 is CASSLSVPPRSQYF. The CDR3 DNA sequence: TGTGCCAGCAGTTTATCCGTCCCACCAAGGTCCCAGTACTTC.

The rearrangement joins TRBV30 to TRBJ2-2; D assignment may be TRBD1 or TRBD2 (5 bases each). V lost 0 bases and J lost 5, with 19 bases in between. This CDR3 has 17 residues. Germline assignment: CDR1 GTSNPN and CDR2 SVGIG (reference sequence). The CDR3: CAWSVLMPGPTTGELFF. The CDR3 DNA is TGTGCCTGGAGTGTCTTAATGCCGGGACCGACGACCGGGGAGCTGTTTTTT.

Written as DNA, the CDR3 is TGTGCCAGCAGTTACAGGGAAGTGGCTTTCTTT. Protein product: CASSYREVAFF. The V call is TRBV28, the J call TRBJ1-1; weak D call: TRBD1 (6 bases). The V gene lost 4 bases and the J gene lost 11 bases, with 11 bases spanning the gap. From germline, CDR1 is MDHEN and CDR2 SYDVKM. The CDR3 sequence is 11 residues long.

This clone was seen more than once but under ten times. The J gene is TRBJ1-2, the V gene TRBV7-2; D is undetermined. V was cut by 4 bases and J by 5 bases, with 8 bases left in between. The CDR3 covers 12 residues. Germline V lookup: CDR1 SGHTA, CDR2 FQGNSA. The CDR3 region has the DNA TGTGCCAGCAGCTCAGATCCGTATGGCTACACCTTC. The encoded protein is CASSSDPYGYTF.

The rearrangement uses TRBV29-1 and TRBJ2-1; 11 bases match TRBD2. CDR3 length: 15 amino acids. Per germline, CDR1 SQVTM and CDR2 ANQGSEA. Unmatched junction bases numbered 7, after V lost 4 bases and J lost 5 bases. CDR3 region: CSVGPGTSGDNEQFF. Here the CDR3 DNA reads TGCAGCGTTGGCCCGGGGACTAGCGGCGACAATGAGCAGTTCTTC.

This clone came up a few times. The genes are TRBV5-4 and TRBJ2-1; 7 bases are shared with TRBD1. Trimming at V came to 1 base and at J to 2 bases, leaving 3 bases not matched to a gene. This CDR3 has 15 amino acids. Germline V gives CDR1 SGHNT, CDR2 YYREEE (reference sequence). The CDR3 sequence: CASSLTGDAYNEQFF. For the CDR3, the DNA is TGTGCCAGCAGCTTGACAGGGGATGCCTACAATGAGCAGTTCTTC.

This clone has a handful of counts. The CDR3 nucleotides read TGCGCCAGCAGCTTGGGTGACGGGAACTATGGCTACACCTTC. As protein: CASSLGDGNYGYTF. The chain is built from TRBV5-1 and TRBJ1-2; D call uncertain. CDR1 is SGHRS and CDR2 is YFSETQ in the germline V gene. The CDR3 has 14 amino acids. V was pared by 0 bases and J by 2 bases, with 8 bases between. Supplemented by reference TRBV5-1 and TRBJ1-2, the full variable domain reads KAGVTQTPRYLIKTRGQQVTLSCSPISGHRSVSWYQQTPGQGLQFLFEYFSETQRNKGNFPGRFSGRQFSNSRSEMNVSTLELGDSALYLCASSLGDGNYGYTFGSGTRLTVV.

This clone was observed a few times. The chain employs TRBV5-4 and TRBJ2-5, with D perhaps TRBD1 (5 bases). The CDR3 is 13 residues long. V was trimmed by 4 bases and J by 4 bases, leaving 11 bases between them. Germline V gene lookup returns CDR1 SGHNT and CDR2 YYREEE (reference sequence). The CDR3 sequence is CASSEQGRETQYF. In DNA, the CDR3 is TGTGCCAGCAGCGAGCAGGGTCGAGAGACCCAGTACTTC.

The gene calls are TRBV9 and TRBJ2-7, with 11 bases that match TRBD2. V was pared by 0 bases and J by 2 bases, with 7 bases of the junction left unmatched. The CDR3 is 17 residues long. Germline-derived CDR1 and CDR2 are SGDLS and YYNGEE. The CDR3 is CASSVGVTSGGPYEQYF. The DNA for the CDR3 is TGTGCCAGCAGCGTAGGAGTAACTAGCGGGGGACCCTACGAGCAGTACTTC.

This clone was counted only a few times. The V gene is TRBV7-2, the J gene TRBJ2-2; TRBD2 agrees at 15 bases. The CDR3 contains 13 residues. Per the germline V gene, CDR1 is SGHTA and CDR2 is FQGNSA. V trimming: 4 bases; J trimming: 14 bases; junction bases outside the gene matches: 2. Here the CDR3 DNA reads TGTGCCAGCAGCTGGGGACTAGCGGGAGGTCTGTTTTTT. Its translation: CASSWGLAGGLFF.

The V gene is TRBV5-1, the J gene TRBJ2-5, with a possible D match to TRBD1 (6 bases). The CDR3 totals 15 residues. The V end was cut by 0 bases, the J end by 0 bases, with 9 bases between. Germline V gene data show CDR1 as SGHRS and CDR2 as YFSETQ. Here the CDR3 reads CASSLGQANQETQYF. As DNA, the CDR3 is TGCGCCAGCAGCTTGGGACAGGCCAACCAAGAGACCCAGTACTTC. Full variable domain (rest looked up from reference TRBV5-1 and TRBJ2-5): KAGVTQTPRYLIKTRGQQVTLSCSPISGHRSVSWYQQTPGQGLQFLFEYFSETQRNKGNFPGRFSGRQFSNSRSEMNVSTLELGDSALYLCASSLGQANQETQYFGPGTRLLVL.

This clone was counted only a few times. The rearrangement uses TRBV7-2 and TRBJ2-5; 7 nucleotides align to TRBD2. CDR1 SGHTA and CDR2 FQGNSA come from the germline V gene. V lost 1 base to trimming and J lost 7 bases; unmatched junction nucleotides: 6. The CDR3 runs 14 residues. The CDR3 sequence: CASSLDPGRATQYF. CDR3 DNA sequence: TGTGCCAGCAGCTTAGACCCAGGGAGGGCGACCCAGTACTTC.

As concerns this clone: Mismatch with germline at one junction end may stem from a read error. CDR3 DNA: TGTGCCAGCAGCTTGTTGACAGGGAGTGTTATTGTGTTC. The encoded protein is CASSLLTGSVIVF. The chain joins TRBV11-2 to TRBJ2-4, with 7 bases that match TRBD1. Germline CDR1 SGHAT, CDR2 FQNNGV. This CDR3 contains 13 residues. The whole variable domain, filled in from reference TRBV11-2 and TRBJ2-4, reads EAGVAQSPRYKIIEKRQSVAFWCNPISGHATLYWYQQILGQGPKLLIQFQNNGVVDDSQLPKDRFSAERLKGVDSTLKIQPAKLEDSAVYLCASSLLTGSVIVFGAGTRLSVL.

This clone was detected a few times. V usage is TRBV9 and J usage is TRBJ1-2; no firm D call. The V end lost 2 bases, the J end lost 3 bases, and 11 bases lay between the germline ends. The CDR3 contains 14 residues. Germline CDR1 SGDLS, CDR2 YYNGEE. The CDR3 is CASSVARGDYGYTF. For the CDR3, the DNA is TGTGCCAGCAGCGTTGCTCGGGGAGACTATGGCTACACCTTC.

This clone has only a few counts. The chain uses TRBV4-3 and TRBJ2-3; D is uncertain. Germline V gene data show CDR1 as LGHNA and CDR2 as YSLEER. Trimming cost V 0 bases and J 2 bases, with 12 bases left between them. CDR3 length: 16 residues. CDR3 protein: CASSQEGFRPTDTQYF. The CDR3 nucleotides are TGCGCCAGCAGCCAAGAAGGGTTTCGACCCACAGATACGCAGTATTTT.

This rearrangement joins TRBV7-2 to TRBJ2-3; D unresolved. V gave up 3 bases and J gave up 6 bases, with 10 bases separating them. Germline V gene lookup returns CDR1 SGHTA and CDR2 FQGNSA. The CDR3 loop spans 13 amino acids. The CDR3 DNA follows: TGTGCCAGCAGCTTTATTAGCCTCGATACGCAGTATTTT. Protein: CASSFISLDTQYF.